This TCR beta chain is drawn from a study of T cell responses to AZD1222 COVID-19 vaccine. With respect to this clone: Its antigen remains unknown.

Whole-study results and caveats: Repertoires were collected only later (after the peak T cell response had occurred). Just a handful of AZD1222 recipients tested seropositive at baseline. CD4 TCRs linked to vaccination spanned spike, dominating at 160-218 and 743-854. In the spike-specific TCR repertoire, nearly half reportedly target unmutated variant regions.

The method was immunoSEQ multiplex PCR; TCRdb's version includes in-frame clones alone and lacks a portion of them. The sample lists around 270,000 clones; 94% were seen once. The V end lost 3 bases, the J end lost 0 bases, and 15 bases lay between the germline ends. The CDR3 totals 18 residues. Germline V CDR1 and CDR2: MGHRA, YSYEKL. The sequenced sample was peripheral blood, obtained 28 days after the second AZD1222 dose. The chain joins TRBV4-1 to TRBJ2-6, with D perhaps assigned TRBD1 or TRBD2 (5 bases each). The receptor was derived from an adult who received the AZD1222 COVID-19 vaccine. The CDR3 here is CASSHVGRNNSGANVLTF. The CDR3 DNA reads TGCGCCAGCAGCCATGTGGGACGGAATAACTCTGGGGCCAACGTCCTGACTTTC.